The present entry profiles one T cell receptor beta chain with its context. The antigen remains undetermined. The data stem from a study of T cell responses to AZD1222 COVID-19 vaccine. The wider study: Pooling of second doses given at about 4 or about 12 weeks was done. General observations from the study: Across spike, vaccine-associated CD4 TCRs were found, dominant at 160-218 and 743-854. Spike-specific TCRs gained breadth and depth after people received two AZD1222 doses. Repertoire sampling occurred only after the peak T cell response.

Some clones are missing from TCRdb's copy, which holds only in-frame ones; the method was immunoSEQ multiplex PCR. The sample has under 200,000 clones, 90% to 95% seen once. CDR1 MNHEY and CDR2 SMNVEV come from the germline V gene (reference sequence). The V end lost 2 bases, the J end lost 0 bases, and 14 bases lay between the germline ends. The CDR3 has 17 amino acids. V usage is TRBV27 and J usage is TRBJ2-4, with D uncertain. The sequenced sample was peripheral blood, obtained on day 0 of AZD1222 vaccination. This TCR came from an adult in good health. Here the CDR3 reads CASSLREEPGAKNIQYF. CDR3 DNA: TGTGCCAGCAGTTTAAGAGAGGAACCTGGAGCCAAAAACATTCAGTACTTC.